These 32 T cell receptor beta chains came from one sample sequenced in a study of blood T cell dynamics during melanoma immunotherapy. The repertoire was sequenced with immunoSEQ multiplex PCR; TCRdb's copy has only in-frame clones and lacks some. The table includes 14,000 or so clones, more than 75% detected once. Noted time point: pre-treatment baseline. The sample consisted of blood, taken from a patient treated with checkpoint blockade. These receptors all come from a human donor with melanoma.

The V gene is TRBV5-8, the J gene TRBJ1-1; D ambiguous. This CDR3 spans 12 amino acids. The V end lost 2 bases, the J end lost 10 bases, and 12 bases lay between the germline ends. Per germline, CDR1 SGHTS and CDR2 YDEGEE. CDR3 protein: CASSFGRAGAFF. Here the CDR3 DNA reads TGTGCCAGCAGCTTTGGACGGGCCGGAGCTTTCTTT.

This chain joins TRBV19 and TRBJ2-5, with D perhaps TRBD2 (5 bases). Germline lookup yields CDR1 LNHDA and CDR2 SQIVND (reference sequence). V was pared by 3 bases and J by 2 bases, with 16 bases between. The CDR3 has 16 residues. The CDR3 loop reads CASSMRLTNPQETQYF. The CDR3 DNA reads TGTGCCAGTAGTATGCGACTAACCAATCCACAAGAGACCCAGTACTTC.

The genes are TRBV7-9 and TRBJ1-2, with D unresolved. Germline assignment: CDR1 SEHNR and CDR2 FQNEAQ (reference sequence). Trimming removed 5 bases at V and 6 bases at J, with 22 bases between. This CDR3 region has 16 residues. CDR3 nucleotide sequence: TGTGCCAGCAGCCCCCTCACCCCCGTCCGATTGGATGGCTACACCTTC. This gives the protein CASSPLTPVRLDGYTF.

This clone has just a few counts. The rearrangement uses TRBV11-1 and TRBJ2-3; maybe TRBD2 (7 bases). Germline-derived CDR1 and CDR2 are SGHAT and FQDESV (reference sequence). CDR3 length equals 15 residues. V lost 5 bases to trimming and J lost 3 bases, with 15 bases between them. The CDR3 nucleotides are TGTGCCAGCAGCCTCGGGGGGCTCGGTACAGATACGCAGTATTTT. It translates to CASSLGGLGTDTQYF. The complete variable domain, with remaining parts taken from reference TRBV11-1 and TRBJ2-3, reads EAEVAQSPRYKITEKSQAVAFWCDPISGHATLYWYRQILGQGPELLVQFQDESVVDDSQLPKDRFSAERLKGVDSTLKIQPAELGDSAMYLCASSLGGLGTDTQYFGPGTRLTVL.

V and J are TRBV29-1 and TRBJ1-2; TRBD1 aligns across 10 bases. J lost 4 bases, V lost 7 bases, and 0 bases had no gene match. Germline loops: CDR1 SQVTM, CDR2 ANQGSEA. The CDR3 contains 11 residues. The CDR3 nucleotides are TGCAGCGGGACAGGGGGCTATGGCTACACCTTC. Translation gives CSGTGGYGYTF.

This clone has just a few counts. The same CDR3 is also encoded by other DNA sequences in this sample. The chain links TRBV28 to TRBJ1-5; possibly TRBD1 for D (5 bases). Trimming shortened V by 2 bases and J by 2 bases, and 10 bases separated the two germline ends. CDR1 and CDR2 from the germline V gene are MDHEN and SYDVKM. This CDR3 region has 15 residues. The CDR3 DNA is TGTGCCAGCAGTTTAGGGGACGGGGGCAATCAGCCCCAGCATTTT. It specifies CASSLGDGGNQPQHF. The variable domain in full, completed from reference TRBV28 and TRBJ1-5, reads DVKVTQSSRYLVKRTGEKVFLECVQDMDHENMFWYRQDPGLGLRLIYFSYDVKMKEKGDIPEGYSVSREKKERFSLILESASTNQTSMYLCASSLGDGGNQPQHFGDGTRLSIL.

The chain couples TRBV6-5 to TRBJ1-4; no definite D call. This CDR3 has 14 amino acids. V lost 4 bases and J lost 7, with 13 bases in between. Germline V gene lookup returns CDR1 MNHEY and CDR2 SVGAGI. CDR3 nucleotide sequence: TGTGCCAGCAGTTCGGCTTTCGCCGGTGAAAAACTGTTTTTT. Encoded protein: CASSSAFAGEKLFF.

The chain uses TRBV5-3 and TRBJ2-5, with D uncertain. TRBV5-3 is classed as an ORF, of uncertain function. The CDR3 runs 14 residues. Trimming shortened V by 3 bases and J by 1 base, and 10 bases separated the two germline ends. Here the CDR3 reads CARSSNRTQETQYF. CDR3 coding DNA: TGTGCCAGAAGCTCTAACCGGACCCAAGAGACCCAGTACTTC.

The rearrangement uses TRBV7-6 and TRBJ2-7, with 11 positions matching TRBD1. The CDR3 sequence is 15 residues long. CDR1 and CDR2 from the germline V gene are SGHVS and FNYEAQ. V trimming: 4 bases; J trimming: 4 bases; junction bases outside the gene matches: 6. CDR3 sequence: CASSSTGTGGYEQYF. CDR3 DNA sequence: TGTGCCAGCAGCTCGACCGGGACAGGGGGTTACGAGCAGTACTTC. The whole variable domain, remainder taken from reference TRBV7-6 and TRBJ2-7, is GAGVSQSPRYKVTKRGQDVALRCDPISGHVSLYWYRQALGQGPEFLTYFNYEAQQDKSGLPNDRFSAERPEGSISTLTIQRTEQRDSAMYRCASSSTGTGGYEQYFGPGTRLTVT.

This clone was seen a single time. The CDR3 coding sequence is TGTGCCAGCAGGAAGGACAGGGCGCGTCGCTACACCTTC. It codes for CASRKDRARRYTF. The V gene is TRBV6-5, the J gene TRBJ1-2; 8 positions agree with TRBD1. The CDR3 has 13 amino acids. The V and J ends lost 6 bases and 9 bases, in that order; junction bases with no gene match: 9. Per germline, CDR1 MNHEY and CDR2 SVGAGI.

The chain links TRBV5-1 to TRBJ1-6; no reliable D call. CDR1 is SGHRS, CDR2 YFSETQ, per germline. CDR3 length: 15 amino acids. V was cut by 1 base and J by 6 bases, with 11 bases left in between. As DNA, the CDR3 is TGCGCCAGCAGCTTGAGGGCCATATCTAATTCACCCCTCCACTTT. It codes for CASSLRAISNSPLHF. Combining the CDR3 with reference TRBV5-1 and TRBJ1-6 gives the whole variable domain KAGVTQTPRYLIKTRGQQVTLSCSPISGHRSVSWYQQTPGQGLQFLFEYFSETQRNKGNFPGRFSGRQFSNSRSEMNVSTLELGDSALYLCASSLRAISNSPLHFGNGTRLTVT.

V usage is TRBV14 and J usage is TRBJ2-5; D unresolved. This CDR3 contains 13 residues. The ends were cut back, 6 bases at V and 7 bases at J, with 15 bases in the middle. CDR1 is SGHDN and CDR2 is FVKESK in the germline V gene. The CDR3 is CASSVDVVGTQYF. The CDR3 DNA sequence: TGTGCCAGCAGTGTAGACGTCGTGGGGACCCAGTACTTC.

The rearrangement uses TRBV6-1 and TRBJ2-3; 12 bases agree with TRBD2. Trimming cost V 2 bases and J 4 bases; bases outside gene matches: 1. Germline CDR1 and CDR2: MNHNS and SASEGT. This CDR3 has 15 residues. Written as DNA, the CDR3 is TGTGCCAGCAGTGAACTAGCGGGGGGGCCAGATACGCAGTATTTT. Its protein product is CASSELAGGPDTQYF.

About this clone: A junction boundary mismatches the germline segment, possibly from a read error. The V call is TRBV5-4, the J call TRBJ1-5; D unclear. CDR1 SGHNT and CDR2 YYREEE come from the germline V gene (reference sequence). There are 13 residues in the CDR3. CDR3 nucleotides: TGTGCCAGCAGCTTGGATGGCAACCAGCCCCAGCATTTT. Translated, it gives CASSLDGNQPQHF.

The rearrangement links TRBV7-2 to TRBJ2-3, with D unclear. The V end lost 2 bases, the J end lost 0 bases, and 6 bases lay between the germline ends. This CDR3 spans 14 amino acids. Germline V CDR1 and CDR2: SGHTA, FQGNSA. The CDR3 coding sequence is TGTGCCAGCAGCTTAACAACTAGCACAGATACGCAGTATTTT. Its translation is CASSLTTSTDTQYF.

V usage is TRBV2 and J usage is TRBJ2-1; 9 bases are a match to TRBD2. The length of the CDR3 is 15 residues. Trimming took 8 bases from V and 7 from J; bases not matched to a gene: 12. CDR1 and CDR2 (germline): SNHLY, FYNNEI. The CDR3 sequence is CASGLERGARNEQFF. The CDR3, as DNA: TGTGCCAGCGGCCTTGAGCGGGGGGCCAGGAATGAGCAGTTCTTC.

V gene TRBV5-1 combines with J gene TRBJ2-5; D might be TRBD1 (5 bases). Germline lookup yields CDR1 SGHRS and CDR2 YFSETQ. CDR3 length equals 13 residues. Trimming took off 0 bases at V and 3 bases at J, with 6 bases between the two ends. The CDR3 region is CASSLVTEETQYF. The CDR3 nucleotides are TGCGCCAGCAGCTTGGTGACAGAAGAGACCCAGTACTTC.

The V gene is TRBV2, the J gene TRBJ1-5; no reliable D call. The V end was cut by 3 bases, the J end by 0 bases, with 6 bases between. The length of the CDR3 is 14 residues. Germline V gene data show CDR1 as SNHLY and CDR2 as FYNNEI. The CDR3 region has the DNA TGTGCCAGCAGTGACGGACGTAGCAATCAGCCCCAGCATTTT. Residues: CASSDGRSNQPQHF.

The chain employs TRBV21-1 and TRBJ2-2; no DNA check was done on the table's D call, TRBD1. TRBV21-1 is a recognized pseudogene. The length of the CDR3 is 14 residues. The CDR3 DNA sequence: TGTGCCAGCAATGAAAGGGGGCGGAACGGGGAGCTGTTTTTT. This translates into CASNERGRNGELFF.

In this sample, this clone turned up once. As DNA, the CDR3 is TGTGCCAGCAGCATAAGCAGGGTAGTAGCTGGAAACACCATATATTTT. Its translation: CASSISRVVAGNTIYF. The chain couples TRBV7-2 to TRBJ1-3; maybe TRBD1 (5 bases). CDR1 is SGHTA and CDR2 is FQGNSA in the germline V gene. Between the trimmed V and J ends, which lost 5 bases and 2 bases, there was a span of 16 bases. This CDR3 has 16 residues.

The chain is built from TRBV19 and TRBJ1-2; 10 bases match TRBD1. Germline V gene sequence: CDR1 LNHDA, CDR2 SQIVND (reference sequence). Trimming cost V 5 bases and J 5 bases; bases outside gene matches: 8. The CDR3 runs 15 residues. This CDR3 reads CASSPRDRGGYGYTF. The CDR3 DNA reads TGTGCCAGTAGTCCACGGGACAGGGGCGGTTATGGCTACACCTTC.

In the case of this clone: At the DNA level, this CDR3 is encoded by other sequences in the same sample as well. The chain combines TRBV29-1 with TRBJ1-3, with a tentative D call TRBD1 (6 bases). The CDR3 extends over 13 amino acids. The germline gives CDR1 SQVTM, CDR2 ANQGSEA. V was cut by 1 base and J by 4 bases, with 8 bases left in between. The CDR3 is CSVEGGGGNTIYF. The CDR3 DNA sequence: TGCAGCGTTGAAGGAGGGGGAGGAAACACCATATATTTT.

This clone showed up just a few times. The gene calls are TRBV7-2 and TRBJ1-1; D perhaps matches TRBD1 (5 bases). The CDR3 spans 14 residues. The germline gives CDR1 SGHTA, CDR2 FQGNSA. Between the trimmed V and J ends, which lost 2 bases and 4 bases, there was a span of 11 bases. The CDR3, as DNA: TGTGCCAGCAGCTTAACCAGGGAAAGCACTGAAGCTTTCTTT. Translation: CASSLTRESTEAFF.

The V and J genes are TRBV27 and TRBJ1-1, with D unclear. Germline V lookup: CDR1 MNHEY, CDR2 SMNVEV (reference sequence). The CDR3 runs 14 residues. Trimming stripped 5 bases from V and 6 bases from J, with 16 bases between. The CDR3 is CASSTNVGFAEAFF. CDR3 nucleotides: TGTGCCAGCAGTACCAACGTAGGGTTCGCTGAAGCTTTCTTT.

This chain uses TRBV9 with TRBJ1-3; the D is unclear. CDR1 is SGDLS, CDR2 YYNGEE, per germline. V shed 2 bases and J shed 2 bases, with 14 bases lying between them. CDR3 size: 16 residues. CDR3 region: CASSVSQLLAGNTIYF. As DNA, the CDR3 is TGTGCCAGCAGCGTCTCGCAGCTTCTGGCTGGAAACACCATATATTTT.

The chain carries TRBV7-8 and TRBJ2-7; 11 bases line up with TRBD2. The CDR3 totals 14 residues. The V segment lost 5 bases and the J segment 2 bases; nucleotides outside the gene matches: 2. Germline V CDR1 and CDR2: SGHVS, FQNEAQ. CDR3 sequence (DNA): TGTGCCAGCAGCCCACTAGCGGGGGCCTACGAGCAGTACTTC. Protein product: CASSPLAGAYEQYF.

The V gene is TRBV5-1, the J gene TRBJ2-1; D is perhaps TRBD1 (6 bases). The CDR3 sequence is 14 residues long. Germline CDR1 reads SGHRS; CDR2 reads YFSETQ. V was trimmed by 2 bases and J by 5 bases, leaving 11 bases between them. CDR3 in amino acids: CASSLGQTNNEQFF. CDR3 coding DNA: TGCGCCAGCAGCTTAGGACAGACTAACAATGAGCAGTTCTTC.

CDR3 loop: CASSLAQANTEAFF. The DNA for the CDR3 is TGTGCCAGCAGCTTAGCACAGGCGAACACTGAAGCTTTCTTT. The genes are TRBV7-2 and TRBJ1-1; D might be TRBD1 (5 bases). The CDR3 covers 14 residues. Trimming pared 0 bases from V and 1 base from J, leaving 6 bases between. Germline CDR1 and CDR2: SGHTA and FQGNSA.

V is TRBV10-1 and J is TRBJ2-7, with 10 bases identical to TRBD1. J gave up 3 bases and V 6 bases, and 14 bases lay outside the gene matches. The CDR3 extends over 17 amino acids. Germline V gene lookup returns CDR1 WNHNN and CDR2 SYGVQD (reference sequence). The CDR3 DNA follows: TGCGCCAGCAGAGGAGACGGGGGGGACAGGGGAGGCTACGAGCAGTACTTC. It is translated as CASRGDGGDRGGYEQYF.

This clone was seen more than once but under ten times. The chain carries TRBV5-1 and TRBJ1-4; weak D call: TRBD1 (6 bases). The ends were cut back, 0 bases at V and 5 bases at J, with 8 bases in the middle. The length of the CDR3 is 14 residues. Per the germline V gene, CDR1 is SGHRS and CDR2 is YFSETQ. The CDR3 loop is CASSLEGGNEKLFF. DNA of the CDR3: TGCGCCAGCAGCTTGGAGGGGGGCAATGAAAAACTGTTTTTT.

The rearrangement links TRBV14 to TRBJ1-3, with D unresolved. Germline CDR1 is SGHDN and CDR2 is FVKESK. The CDR3 extends over 15 amino acids. Deletions cut 1 base from V and 3 bases from J, with 10 bases between. The CDR3, as DNA: TGTGCCAGCAGCCAAGGGAAGGGCTTTGGAAACACCATATATTTT. It specifies CASSQGKGFGNTIYF.

The chain is built from TRBV4-3 and TRBJ1-1, with TRBD1 identical over 10 bases. CDR1 and CDR2 (germline): LGHNA, YSLEER. J lost 4 bases, V lost 4 bases, and 3 bases had no gene match. The CDR3 is 14 residues long. CDR3 nucleotides: TGCGCCAGCAGCCCTGGGGACAGGGGCACTGAAGCTTTCTTT. Translation gives CASSPGDRGTEAFF.